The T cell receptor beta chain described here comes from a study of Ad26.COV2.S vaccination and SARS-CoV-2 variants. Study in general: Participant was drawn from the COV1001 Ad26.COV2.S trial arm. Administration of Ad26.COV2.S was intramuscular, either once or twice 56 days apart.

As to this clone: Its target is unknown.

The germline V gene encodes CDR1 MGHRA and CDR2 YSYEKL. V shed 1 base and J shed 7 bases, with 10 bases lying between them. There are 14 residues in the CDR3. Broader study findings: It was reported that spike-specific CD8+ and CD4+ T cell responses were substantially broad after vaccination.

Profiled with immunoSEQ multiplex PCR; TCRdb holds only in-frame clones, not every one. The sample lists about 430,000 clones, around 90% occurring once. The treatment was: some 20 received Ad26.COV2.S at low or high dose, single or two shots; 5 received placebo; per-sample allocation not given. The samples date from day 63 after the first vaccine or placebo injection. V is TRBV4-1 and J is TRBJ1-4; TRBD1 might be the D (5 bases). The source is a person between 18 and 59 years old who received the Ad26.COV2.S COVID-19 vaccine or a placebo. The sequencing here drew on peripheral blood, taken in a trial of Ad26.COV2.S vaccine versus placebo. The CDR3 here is CASSQGVRAEKLFF. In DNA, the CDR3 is TGCGCCAGCAGCCAAGGGGTCAGGGCTGAAAAACTGTTTTTT.